The rows below give T cell receptor beta chains drawn from one sample of a study of blood T cell repertoires in COVID-19. TCRdb's table, derived via immunoSEQ multiplex PCR, lists solely in-frame clones and lacks some. The sample yields 90,000 to 110,000 clones, 84% seen once. Sample: peripheral blood. These receptors were collected from an elderly woman with active or convalescent COVID-19. Both conserved end residues are part of each CDR3. Each record gives: J gene, D gene, clone size, V gene, CDR3 DNA, CDR3 protein. The D gene is left open where the match is weak. Clone size, where shown, is once, few, many, or a class for clones that have expanded.

>TRBJ1-4|NA|NA|TRBV7-8
TGTGCCAGCAGCCTACGACCCGGGCGGGTACTGTTTTTT
CASSLRPGRVLFF
>TRBJ2-1|TRBD2|NA|TRBV7-3
TGTGCCAGCAGCTCCCCGGGACTAGCGGGACGGGCGTTCTTC
CASSSPGLAGRAFF
>TRBJ1-5|TRBD1|NA|TRBV19
TGTGCCAGTTCGATCGGGTGGGACAGGGCTCAGCCCCAGCATTTT
CASSIGWDRAQPQHF
>TRBJ2-3|NA|few|TRBV5-6
TGTGCCAGCAGCGCCGGACTGAGGGGGATAGATACGCAGTATTTT
CASSAGLRGIDTQYF
>TRBJ1-5|NA|NA|TRBV7-2
TGTGCCAGCAGCGCCCGACAGGGCAATCAGCCCCAGCATTTT
CASSARQGNQPQHF
>TRBJ1-5|TRBD1|NA|TRBV7-9
TGTGCCAGCAGCGGGGGGACAGGGCTATCACAGCCCCAGCATTTT
CASSGGTGLSQPQHF
>TRBJ1-2|NA|NA|TRBV27
TGTGCCAGCAGTTTATCGATTGGGGGCTGGGGCTACACCTTC
CASSLSIGGWGYTF
>TRBJ1-1|NA|NA|TRBV12-3/TRBV12-4
TGTGCCAGCAGTTTAGGGCAGAACACTGAAGCTTTCTTT
CASSLGQNTEAFF
>TRBJ2-2|NA|NA|TRBV11-2
TGTGCCAGCAGCTTAGTTCCAGATTGGTCCGGGGAGCTGTTTTTT
CASSLVPDWSGELFF
>TRBJ1-5|NA|NA|TRBV6-5
TGTGCCAGCAGCAGGGACAACAATCAGCCCCAGCATTTT
CASSRDNNQPQHF
>TRBJ2-1|TRBD2|NA|TRBV9
TGTGCCAGCAGCCCCCGTTATAGCGGGATCGTTGCCCATGAGCAGTTCTTC
CASSPRYSGIVAHEQFF
>TRBJ2-7|NA|NA|TRBV19
TGTGCCAGTAGTACCGGGACTCTTGCTGGGGAGCAGTACTTC
CASSTGTLAGEQYF
>TRBJ1-5|NA|NA|TRBV10-3
TGTGCCATCAGCAGGGGAAGGGGTAGCAATCAGCCCCAGCATTTT
CAISRGRGSNQPQHF
>TRBJ1-5|NA|few|TRBV15
TGTGCCACCTGGGAGCAAGGATATAGCAATCAGCCCCAGCATTTT
CATWEQGYSNQPQHF
>TRBJ2-4|TRBD2|NA|TRBV12-3/TRBV12-4
TGTGCCACCTCCAAGGTTGAGCGGGAACCGCACTTC
CATSKVEREPHF
>TRBJ2-7|NA|medium-sized|TRBV15
TGTGCCACCAGCACCGGGGGGCTGTACGAGCAGTACTTC
CATSTGGLYEQYF
>TRBJ2-2|TRBD1|NA|TRBV28
TGTGCCAGCAGTTTTGGGGACAGGAACACCGGGGAGCTGTTTTTT
CASSFGDRNTGELFF
>TRBJ2-5|TRBD2|once|TRBV19
TGTGCCAGTACTAGCGGGAGGGCCCAAAGGGAGACCCAGTACTTC
CASTSGRAQRETQYF
>TRBJ2-3|TRBD2|NA|TRBV6-6
TGTGCCAGCAGTTACGGACTAGCGGGACCTAAGGATACGCAGTATTTT
CASSYGLAGPKDTQYF
>TRBJ2-7|TRBD2|once|TRBV28
TGTGCCAGCTATGGCCAGGGGATAGCGGGAGGTCCCGAGCAGTACTTC
CASYGQGIAGGPEQYF
>TRBJ2-4|NA|NA|TRBV5-6
TGTGCCAGCAGCGGACTCGGAAACATTCAGTACTTC
CASSGLGNIQYF
>TRBJ2-2|NA|NA|TRBV4-2
TGTGCCAGCAGCCAAGATCGGTCCCCGAGGACCGGGGAGCTGTTTTTT
CASSQDRSPRTGELFF
>TRBJ1-1|TRBD1|few|TRBV28
TGTGCCAGCAGACAAGACAGGGGTCAAGCTTTCTTT
CASRQDRGQAFF
>TRBJ1-1|NA|NA|TRBV7-9
TGTGCCAGCAGCTTAGACAGTTCCCCGGTTACTGAAGCTTTCTTT
CASSLDSSPVTEAFF
>TRBJ1-1|NA|NA|TRBV25-1
TGTGCCAGCAGTTGGGCAGGGTTTGAAGCTTTCTTT
CASSWAGFEAFF
>TRBJ2-7|NA|NA|TRBV6-5
TGTGCCAGCAGGGGCTTGGGCAGGGTATACTACGAGCAGTACTTC
CASRGLGRVYYEQYF
>TRBJ1-1|TRBD1|few|TRBV7-9
TGTGCCAGCAGATATGACAGGGGGCGGGCTGAAGCTTTCTTT
CASRYDRGRAEAFF
>TRBJ2-1|NA|NA|TRBV11-2
TGTGCCAGCAGCCAAACCGGTGAGCAGTTCTTC
CASSQTGEQFF
>TRBJ2-5|TRBD2|NA|TRBV19
TGTGCCAGTAGAGCGGGAGGGAGGGAGACCCAGTACTTC
CASRAGGRETQYF
>TRBJ2-1|TRBD2|NA|TRBV6-5
TGTGCCAGCAGTTCCTCTAGCGGGAGTTCGAATGAGCAGTTCTTC
CASSSSSGSSNEQFF
>TRBJ2-5|NA|NA|TRBV24-1
TGTGCCACCAGTGATTCTAGGAGACAGCGAGAGACCCAGTACTTC
CATSDSRRQRETQYF
>TRBJ2-7|TRBD2|NA|TRBV19
TGTGCCAGTAGTATCCGGACTAGCGGGTACTCCTACGAGCAGTACTTC
CASSIRTSGYSYEQYF
>TRBJ1-4|TRBD1|NA|TRBV2
TGTGCCAGCAATGGCATGGCAGGGGGTAATGAAAAACTGTTTTTT
CASNGMAGGNEKLFF
>TRBJ2-7|TRBD1|few|TRBV28
TGTGCCAGCAGTTTACTGACAGGGGGCTTGAACGAGCAGTACTTC
CASSLLTGGLNEQYF
>TRBJ2-7|TRBD2|NA|TRBV3-1/TRBV3-2
TGTGCCAGCAGCCAAGATTTGGGCGGGGGAAGCTACGAGCAGTACTTC
CASSQDLGGGSYEQYF
>TRBJ2-5|NA|NA|TRBV9
TGTGCCAGCAGCAGGGGAGGAGAGACCCAGTACTTC
CASSRGGETQYF
>TRBJ2-2|NA|NA|TRBV9
TGTGCCAGCGGGGCTGGGAACACCGGGGAGCTGTTTTTT
CASGAGNTGELFF
>TRBJ1-6|NA|NA|TRBV7-2
TGTGCCAGCAGCTTATCTCAGGGGCGGGATTCACCCCTCCACTTT
CASSLSQGRDSPLHF
>TRBJ2-6|TRBD1|NA|TRBV5-1
TGCGCCAGCAGCTTTGGGACAGGGTCTGGGGCCAACGTCCTGACTTTC
CASSFGTGSGANVLTF
>TRBJ2-5|NA|NA|TRBV6-5
TGTGCCAGCAGTTCCGGGGGCGGGAGAGGTGAGACCCAGTACTTC
CASSSGGGRGETQYF
>TRBJ2-7|NA|NA|TRBV10-3
TGTGCCATCAGTGAGTCGTCAGGGCAAAGCGAGCAGTACTTC
CAISESSGQSEQYF
>TRBJ2-6|TRBD2|NA|TRBV4-1
TGCGCCAGCAGCCCCAAGGGACTAGCGGGCAACTCTGGGGCCAACGTCCTGACTTTC
CASSPKGLAGNSGANVLTF
>TRBJ2-1|TRBD2|NA|TRBV19
TGTGCCAGTAGTATAGGGGGGACTAGTTACAATGAGCAGTTCTTC
CASSIGGTSYNEQFF
>TRBJ1-5|NA|NA|TRBV10-3
TGTGCCATCAGTGGAGCAGGGGCTCAGCCCCAGCATTTT
CAISGAGAQPQHF
>TRBJ2-3|NA|NA|TRBV5-1
TGCGCCAGCTATCCAGGGTCTAGCACAGATACGCAGTATTTT
CASYPGSSTDTQYF
>TRBJ1-1|NA|NA|TRBV19
TGTGCCAGTAGTCGAACCAGGAACACTGAAGCTTTCTTT
CASSRTRNTEAFF
>TRBJ1-5|NA|NA|TRBV23-1
TGCGCCAGCAGTCGCTTACTCATCGAGGGAAAGCCCCAGCATTTT
CASSRLLIEGKPQHF
>TRBJ2-7|NA|NA|TRBV18
TGTGCCAGCTCACCAGCCGCCGGGAGCTCCTACGAGCAGTACTTC
CASSPAAGSSYEQYF